The next 28 T cell receptor beta chains were all read from a single sample in a study of blood T cells in healthy people across ages. Sample-barcoded 5' priming and a J-beta primer mix drove a second PCR of about 6 to 12 cycles. In TCRdb, the 5' RACE reads were re-called with MiXCR into one record per CDR3 protein. Of 650,000 to 1,000,000 distinct CDR3 sequences detected, about half appear once; the ten largest clones hold around 18%. Sequenced: blood. Every receptor here comes from a man aged 80 or over in good health.

This chain links TRBV29-1 with TRBJ2-5; 7 positions match TRBD2. V lost 7 bases, J lost 5 bases, and 19 bases stayed unmatched. The CDR3 has 16 amino acids. Germline loops: CDR1 SQVTM, CDR2 ANQGSEA. CDR3: CSAQYPWGGRGETQYF. CDR3 sequence (DNA): TGCAGCGCTCAATATCCGTGGGGAGGGAGAGGGGAGACCCAGTACTTC.

This clonotype was counted at least ten times. This chain joins TRBV5-1 and TRBJ2-1; D is perhaps TRBD1 (5 bases). The CDR3 covers 14 residues. From germline, CDR1 is SGHRS and CDR2 YFSETQ. The germline V and J ends were trimmed by 0 bases and 7 bases, with 11 bases remaining between them. In nucleotides, the CDR3 is TGCGCCAGCAGCTTGGTCAGGGATATGAATGAGCAGTTCTTC. Translation gives CASSLVRDMNEQFF.

The chain links TRBV6-1 to TRBJ2-6, with D unresolved. The V and J ends lost 5 bases and 0 bases respectively, with 8 bases between them. CDR1 is MNHNS, CDR2 SASEGT, per germline. The CDR3 length is 15 residues. The CDR3 sequence: CASSPEPSGANVLTF. CDR3 bases: TGTGCCAGCAGTCCTGAACCCTCTGGGGCCAACGTCCTGACTTTC.

The genes are TRBV11-1 and TRBJ2-5; D is undetermined. The CDR3 spans 13 residues. Germline-derived CDR1 and CDR2 are SGHAT and FQDESV (reference sequence). Trimming shortened V by 4 bases and J by 4 bases, and 10 bases separated the two germline ends. CDR3 amino acids: CASSSKTRETQYF. For the CDR3, the DNA is TGTGCCAGCAGCTCCAAGACCCGAGAGACCCAGTACTTC. Drawing the rest from reference TRBV11-1 and TRBJ2-5, the complete variable domain is EAEVAQSPRYKITEKSQAVAFWCDPISGHATLYWYRQILGQGPELLVQFQDESVVDDSQLPKDRFSAERLKGVDSTLKIQPAELGDSAMYLCASSSKTRETQYFGPGTRLLVL.

The rearrangement uses TRBV12-3 or TRBV12-4 and TRBJ2-4, with TRBD2 matching 7 bases. The better agreement between TRBJ2-5 and the DNA end casts doubt on the J call. The CDR3 loop spans 13 amino acids. The CDR3 loop reads CASSFGGFGTQYF. CDR3 bases: TGTGCCAGCAGTTTCGGGGGGTTTGGGACCCAGTACTTC.

The chain is built from TRBV5-1 and TRBJ2-3, with 9 bases matching TRBD2. With V trimmed by 6 bases and J by 2 bases, 10 bases remained unmatched. CDR3 length: 16 amino acids. Per germline, CDR1 SGHRS and CDR2 YFSETQ. For the CDR3, the DNA is TGCGCCAGCAAGGAGGGGCGCGGGAGGGCCACAGATACGCAGTATTTT. It codes for CASKEGRGRATDTQYF.

This clonotype was counted between two and nine times. The gene calls are TRBV9 and TRBJ2-1; 13 bases agree with TRBD2. The germline gives CDR1 SGDLS, CDR2 YYNGEE. The CDR3 runs 14 residues. V shed 3 bases and J 8 bases; nucleotides not matched to a gene: 2. Here the CDR3 reads CASSGTSGSHEQFF. The CDR3 DNA reads TGTGCCAGCAGCGGGACTAGCGGGAGTCATGAGCAGTTCTTC.

The V gene is TRBV6-6, the J gene TRBJ2-3; the D gene is possibly TRBD1 (6 bases). The CDR3 has 13 amino acids. V lost 10 bases and J lost 2, with 13 bases in between. From germline, CDR1 is MNHNY and CDR2 SVGAGI (reference sequence). As DNA, the CDR3 is TGTGCCACGAGGGGGAGTCTCACAGATACGCAGTATTTT. Protein: CATRGSLTDTQYF.

Details on this clonotype: A much larger clone sits a single nucleotide away, making a read error possible. The rearrangement links TRBV11-1 to TRBJ2-1, with 7 bases identical to TRBD1. Per germline, CDR1 SGHAT and CDR2 FQDESV (reference sequence). The CDR3 totals 16 residues. The CDR3 loop reads CASSLRQGSSHNEQFF. The DNA of the CDR3 is TGTGCCAGCAGCCTCCGACAGGGAAGCTCCCACAATGAGCAGTTCTTC.

The rearrangement uses TRBV9 and TRBJ2-1; 7 positions match TRBD1. This CDR3 is built from 15 residues. Germline-derived CDR1 and CDR2 are SGDLS and YYNGEE. The J segment lost 5 bases and the V segment lost 2 bases, leaving 7 bases of the junction unmatched. The CDR3 coding sequence is TGTGCCAGCAGCGTGGGGGACAGAAAAAACAATGAGCAGTTCTTC. Protein sequence: CASSVGDRKNNEQFF.

J is TRBJ2-1 and V is TRBV7-2; D might be TRBD1 or TRBD2, each matching 5 bases. Germline lookup yields CDR1 SGHTA and CDR2 FQGNSA. V lost 5 bases to trimming and J lost 13 bases, with 18 bases between them. This CDR3 contains 13 residues. For the CDR3, the DNA is TGTGCCAGCAGCCCACCTGACTCTGGGACCCAGTTCTTC. It translates to CASSPPDSGTQFF.

The V and J genes are TRBV10-3 and TRBJ1-2; D is ambiguous. The V and J ends lost 11 bases and 6 bases respectively, with 13 bases between them. Germline values: CDR1 ENHRY, CDR2 SYGVKD. The CDR3 loop spans 11 amino acids. CDR3 region: CAAQGPDGYTF. CDR3 nucleotide sequence: TGTGCCGCCCAAGGACCGGATGGCTACACCTTC.

The CDR3 sequence is CATNSPTSQWVSGSYNEQFF. DNA for the CDR3: TGTGCCACGAACTCCCCAACTAGCCAGTGGGTTTCAGGCTCCTACAATGAGCAGTTCTTC. The chain combines TRBV10-3 with TRBJ2-1, with D tentatively TRBD2 (6 bases). CDR1 is ENHRY, CDR2 SYGVKD, per germline. V shed 10 bases and J shed 0 bases, with 31 bases lying between them. This CDR3 region has 20 residues.

The rearrangement uses TRBV29-1 and TRBJ1-1, with TRBD1 matching over 7 bases. The germline V gene has CDR1 SQVTM and CDR2 ANQGSEA. The CDR3 loop spans 13 amino acids. Unmatched junction bases numbered 10, after V lost 7 bases and J lost 5 bases. The CDR3: CSASTGVGTEAFF. CDR3 sequence (DNA): TGCAGCGCCAGTACAGGGGTAGGGACTGAAGCTTTCTTT.

Only a few counts were recorded for this clonotype. The genes are TRBV11-2 and TRBJ2-1, with 9 bases that match TRBD2. The junction had 6 bases not matched to a gene; V was cut back by 2 bases and J by 1 base. The CDR3 runs 17 residues. Looked up from germline, CDR1 is SGHAT and CDR2 is FQNNGV. The CDR3 sequence: CASSLNRAGGSYNEQFF. The CDR3 DNA reads TGTGCCAGCAGCTTAAACAGGGCGGGAGGGTCCTACAATGAGCAGTTCTTC. Full variable domain (outside the CDR3, taken from reference TRBV11-2 and TRBJ2-1): EAGVAQSPRYKIIEKRQSVAFWCNPISGHATLYWYQQILGQGPKLLIQFQNNGVVDDSQLPKDRFSAERLKGVDSTLKIQPAKLEDSAVYLCASSLNRAGGSYNEQFFGPGTRLTVL.

The genes are TRBV21-1 and TRBJ2-4; TRBD2, the table's D call, lacks a check against the DNA. The DNA end is more similar to TRBJ2-7, so the J call may be wrong. TRBV21-1 is designated a pseudogene. CDR3 length: 17 amino acids. CDR3 region: CASSQNLLSGNSYEQYF. CDR3 in DNA: TGTGCCAGCAGCCAAAACCTTTTAAGCGGGAACTCCTACGAGCAGTACTTC.

This chain uses TRBV6-2 or TRBV6-3 with TRBJ2-7; 12 bases are a match to TRBD2. Germline lookup yields CDR1 MNHEY and CDR2 SVGEGT. Trimming at V came to 6 bases and at J to 6 bases, leaving 9 bases not matched to a gene. This CDR3 comprises 15 residues. DNA of the CDR3: TGTGCCAGCAGCATAGAAGGACTAGCGGGGACCGAGCAGTACTTC. Its protein is CASSIEGLAGTEQYF.

This clonotype was seen a single time. The chain employs TRBV24-1 and TRBJ2-7; the D gene could be TRBD1 or TRBD2 (5 bases each). V gave up 3 bases and J gave up 3 bases, with 17 bases separating them. The CDR3 has 16 amino acids. The germline V gene encodes CDR1 KGHDR and CDR2 SFDVKD. The CDR3, as DNA: TGTGCCACCAGTGATGTGGGGGTGTCCGGTTACTACGAGCAGTACTTC. Amino acid sequence: CATSDVGVSGYYEQYF.

The CDR3 sequence is CASSQDLTREQYF. The DNA for the CDR3 is TGTGCCAGCAGCCAAGATCTGACCCGAGAGCAGTACTTC. This chain connects TRBV14 to TRBJ2-5; the D is unclear. The V gene lost 0 bases and the J gene lost 11 bases, with 13 bases spanning the gap. Germline V gives CDR1 SGHDN, CDR2 FVKESK. This CDR3 is built from 13 residues.

The chain uses TRBV6-5 and TRBJ2-3; D might be TRBD1 or TRBD2, each matching 5 bases. Trimming left V 10 bases short and J 1 base short, with 18 bases between. Per germline, CDR1 MNHEY and CDR2 SVGAGI. The CDR3 is 15 amino acids. The CDR3 loop reads CATYGASAGTDTQYF. The CDR3 region has the DNA TGTGCCACCTACGGGGCGAGCGCGGGCACAGATACGCAGTATTTT.

Points on this clonotype: Relative to the germline gene, one junction end is altered; a read error may explain this. The rearrangement joins TRBV7-2 to TRBJ1-1; D not resolved. The CDR3 has 14 amino acids. Germline V gene lookup returns CDR1 SGHTA and CDR2 FQGNSA. The CDR3 DNA reads as TGTGCCAGCAGCTTAGGGGGATTGAACACTGAAGCTTTGTTT. Amino acid sequence: CASSLGGLNTEALF.

This clonotype was counted a few times. J is TRBJ2-4 and V is TRBV6-4; D is unresolved. The J call may not be correct, given that the DNA end is closer to TRBJ2-7. Germline-derived CDR1 and CDR2 are MRHNA and SNTAGT. CDR3 length: 12 residues. The CDR3 here is CATDTFAYEQYF. Written as DNA, the CDR3 is TGTGCCACCGACACCTTTGCCTACGAGCAGTACTTC.

This clonotype has a handful of counts. The chain uses TRBV10-2 and TRBJ2-1; 12 bases are shared with TRBD2. The CDR3 has 14 amino acids. Germline V CDR1 and CDR2: WSHSY, SAAADI. Trimming took 6 bases from V and 9 from J; bases not matched to a gene: 6. CDR3 residues: CASRPGLAGSEQFF. The CDR3 DNA is TGCGCCAGCAGGCCGGGACTAGCGGGTAGTGAGCAGTTCTTC.

There are a few counts of this clonotype. This clone may be a read error of a much larger clone one base away. This CDR3 reads CASSHPLGRYNEQYF. In DNA form, the CDR3 reads TGTGCCAGCAGCCACCCCTTAGGCCGGTACAATGAGCAGTACTTC. This chain connects TRBV4-2 to TRBJ2-5; D not resolved. Trimming removed 3 bases from V and 11 bases from J, with 22 bases in between. Germline loops: CDR1 LGHNA, CDR2 YNFKEQ. CDR3 size: 15 residues.

Concerning this clonotype: A read error may produce the germline difference seen at one junction end. CDR3 DNA: TGTGCCATCAAGGCGGGAGAGGATGAGCGGTTCTTC. Its protein product is CAIKAGEDERFF. The chain joins TRBV10-3 to TRBJ2-1, with 7 nucleotides matching TRBD2. The length of the CDR3 is 12 residues. Looked up from germline, CDR1 is ENHRY and CDR2 is SYGVKD.

V and J are TRBV7-3 and TRBJ2-7; no clear D. CDR3 size: 15 residues. V was trimmed by 3 bases and J by 3 bases, leaving 15 bases between them. The germline V gene has CDR1 SGHTA and CDR2 FQGTGA. The DNA of the CDR3 is TGTGCCAGCAGCTTTTCGGCGTTTCGTTGCTACGAGCAGTACTTC. Residues: CASSFSAFRCYEQYF.

On this clonotype itself: Given a much more abundant clone one base away, this may be a read error. The chain recombines TRBV20-1 with TRBJ2-1; 10 positions agree with TRBD2. Germline lookup yields CDR1 DFQATT and CDR2 SNEGSKA (reference sequence). V shed 6 bases and J 13 bases; nucleotides not matched to a gene: 21. This CDR3 is 16 amino acids long. CDR3 coding DNA: TGCAGTGCCCAAAGGACTAGCGGATGGTACCAAGAGACCCAGTTCTTC. It codes for CSAQRTSGWYQETQFF.

This clonotype was detected a few times. This chain connects TRBV5-8 to TRBJ2-7, with 7 bases matching TRBD2. Germline lookup yields CDR1 SGHTS and CDR2 YDEGEE. The CDR3 extends over 18 amino acids. Trimming cost V 5 bases and J 0 bases; bases outside gene matches: 17. The CDR3 nucleotides read TGTGCCAGCAGTTCTGGCCGCTATAGCGGGCTCGCCTCCTACGAGCAGTACTTC. Protein: CASSSGRYSGLASYEQYF.